Presented here are 26 T cell receptor beta chains from one specimen sequenced in a study of T cells after yellow fever vaccination. TCRdb re-analysed the 5' RACE reads in MiXCR, keeping a single row per CDR3 protein. The profile covers 300,000 to 350,000 distinct CDR3 sequences, with around 4.1% appearing a single time and more than 20% taken by the ten largest. Sequencing was performed on PBMCs, taken 5 days after the yellow fever booster vaccination. The receptor set was obtained from a man between 18 and 29 years old who received the YFV17D yellow fever vaccine.

A few counts support this clonotype. This rearrangement joins TRBV12-3 or TRBV12-4 to TRBJ2-1; D call uncertain. The CDR3 has 16 residues. V was trimmed by 6 bases and J by 5 bases, leaving 20 bases between them. This CDR3 reads CASRSPGLGSDNEQFF. CDR3 in DNA: TGTGCCAGCAGATCCCCCGGGCTGGGGTCCGACAATGAGCAGTTCTTC.

The sample holds many counts of this clonotype. The chain links TRBV7-2 to TRBJ2-5; possible D gene TRBD2, 6 bases. Germline V lookup: CDR1 SGHTA, CDR2 FQGNSA. The CDR3 has 13 amino acids. V was pared by 5 bases and J by 2 bases, with 9 bases between. CDR3 amino acids: CASSRRVQETQYF. The CDR3 DNA reads TGTGCCAGCAGCCGGAGGGTGCAAGAGACCCAGTACTTC.

This clonotype was detected only a few times. It may be a read error: a sequence one base away is much more abundant. The chain couples TRBV5-4 to TRBJ2-5; 7 bases match TRBD2. CDR1 is SGHNT, CDR2 YYREEE, per germline (reference sequence). The CDR3 runs to 13 residues. The ends lost 2 bases at V and 4 bases at J; junction bases unmatched: 2. The CDR3 loop is CASSLAGPETQYF. The CDR3 region has the DNA TGTGCCAGCAGCTTAGCGGGGCCAGAGACCCAGTACTTC.

This clonotype has just a few counts. The V gene is TRBV9, the J gene TRBJ2-1; D is perhaps TRBD1 or TRBD2 (6 bases each). The CDR3 loop spans 12 amino acids. Trimming shortened V by 1 base and J by 15 bases, and 14 bases separated the two germline ends. Germline CDR1 SGDLS, CDR2 YYNGEE. As DNA, the CDR3 is TGTGCCAGCAGCGTACGGGGGCAGGGTCTGTTCTTC. It yields the protein CASSVRGQGLFF.

This clonotype was detected many times. The rearrangement uses TRBV15 and TRBJ1-2; 7 bases match TRBD1. CDR1 LNHNV and CDR2 YYDKDF come from the germline V gene (reference sequence). Germline trimming cut 4 bases from V and 7 bases from J; bases unmatched to any gene: 3. The CDR3 length is 12 residues. The CDR3 nucleotides read TGTGCCACCAGCAAGACAGGGCCTGGCTACACCTTC. It codes for CATSKTGPGYTF.

This clonotype was counted at least ten times. V gene TRBV20-1 combines with J gene TRBJ2-1; 13 nucleotides line up with TRBD2. Trimming cost V 6 bases and J 7 bases; bases outside gene matches: 9. The CDR3 extends over 15 amino acids. Germline assignment: CDR1 DFQATT and CDR2 SNEGSKA (reference sequence). CDR3 nucleotides: TGCAGTGCCGTAACCGGGACTAGCGGGGTGAATGAGCAGTTCTTC. Translation gives CSAVTGTSGVNEQFF.

This clonotype was counted a few times. V and J are TRBV27 and TRBJ2-7, with TRBD1 matching over 9 bases. Germline trimming cut 6 bases from V and 3 bases from J; bases unmatched to any gene: 21. Per germline, CDR1 MNHEY and CDR2 SMNVEV (reference sequence). The CDR3 loop spans 19 amino acids. The chain's CDR3 is CASSPSGVLRDRAYYEQYF. The CDR3 DNA sequence: TGTGCCAGCAGCCCCAGTGGAGTGCTCCGGGACAGGGCTTACTACGAGCAGTACTTC.

This clonotype was seen only a few times. The chain joins TRBV15 to TRBJ1-1; D remains ambiguous. Germline CDR1 LNHNV, CDR2 YYDKDF (reference sequence). V dropped 5 bases and J dropped 0 bases, with 7 bases sitting between them. CDR3 length: 13 residues. The CDR3, as DNA: TGTGCCACCAGCCGCAGCCTGAACACTGAAGCTTTCTTT. Residues: CATSRSLNTEAFF. The whole variable domain, filled in from reference TRBV15 and TRBJ1-1, reads DAMVIQNPRYQVTQFGKPVTLSCSQTLNHNVMYWYQQKSSQAPKLLFHYYDKDFNNEADTPDNFQSRRPNTSFCFLDIRSPGLGDTAMYLCATSRSLNTEAFFGQGTRLTVV.

The chain combines TRBV12-3 or TRBV12-4 with TRBJ1-2; the D is unclear. The CDR3 has 13 amino acids. Trimming took off 5 bases at V and 8 bases at J, with 15 bases between the two ends. The CDR3 spells CASSHAVIRGYTF. The CDR3 DNA is TGTGCCAGCAGTCACGCGGTTATAAGGGGCTACACCTTC.

In this sample, this clonotype turned up many times. The chain employs TRBV5-5 and TRBJ2-5; D is unresolved. The CDR3 covers 13 residues. Per the germline V gene, CDR1 is SGHKS and CDR2 is YYEKEE (reference sequence). V was trimmed by 2 bases and J by 5 bases, leaving 10 bases between them. The CDR3 nucleotides are TGTGCCAGCAGCTTATGGGCCGTGGAGACCCAGTACTTC. This sequence encodes CASSLWAVETQYF.

The rearrangement uses TRBV27 and TRBJ2-5; 8 nucleotides agree with TRBD2. CDR1 MNHEY and CDR2 SMNVEV come from the germline V gene (reference sequence). The junction had 5 bases not matched to a gene; V was cut back by 4 bases and J by 4 bases. The CDR3 length is 14 residues. CDR3 nucleotides: TGTGCCAGCAGTTACGGGGGGGCTTCAGAGACCCAGTACTTC. This encodes CASSYGGASETQYF.

This chain joins TRBV20-1 and TRBJ1-6; maybe TRBD1 (6 bases). V was pared by 5 bases and J by 7 bases, with 24 bases between. The germline V gene encodes CDR1 DFQATT and CDR2 SNEGSKA (reference sequence). This CDR3 has 17 amino acids. CDR3 in amino acids: CSASGGSTRSGNSPLHF. CDR3 sequence (DNA): TGCAGTGCTTCGGGGGGCTCGACCAGGTCTGGGAATTCACCCCTCCACTTT.

This clonotype occurred many times. V gene TRBV5-1 combines with J gene TRBJ2-3; D is ambiguous. Trimming took off 4 bases at V and 1 base at J, with 7 bases between the two ends. This CDR3 has 13 amino acids. Germline V lookup: CDR1 SGHRS, CDR2 YFSETQ. Here the CDR3 reads CASSPDGTDTQYF. In DNA form, the CDR3 reads TGCGCCAGCAGCCCTGATGGCACAGATACGCAGTATTTT.

This clonotype showed up many times. The gene calls are TRBV4-3 and TRBJ1-2, with D uncertain. The CDR3 is 16 amino acids. V lost 0 bases and J 0 bases, leaving 11 bases between the germline ends. Germline CDR1 is LGHNA and CDR2 is YSLEER. CDR3 residues: CASSQDFRTTNYGYTF. As DNA, the CDR3 is TGCGCCAGCAGCCAAGATTTCCGGACTACTAACTATGGCTACACCTTC.

This sequence joins TRBV18 and TRBJ2-7; 7 bases align to TRBD1. Losses at the gene ends were 6 bases for V and 6 bases for J; bases not matched to a gene: 11. This CDR3 is built from 14 residues. The germline V gene encodes CDR1 KGHSH and CDR2 LQKENI. CDR3 DNA: TGTGCCAGCTCCCCTACAGGGGTCGTGGGCGAGCAGTACGTC. Translation gives CASSPTGVVGEQYV.

This clonotype has at least ten counts. The rearrangement links TRBV7-2 to TRBJ2-3; the match to TRBD2 covers 9 bases. The junction had 2 bases not matched to a gene; V was cut back by 0 bases and J by 7 bases. This CDR3 comprises 14 residues. Per the germline V gene, CDR1 is SGHTA and CDR2 is FQGNSA. CDR3 DNA: TGTGCCAGCAGCTTAGCAGCGGGGGGATATACGCAGTATTTT. Protein product: CASSLAAGGYTQYF.

This chain uses TRBV5-1 with TRBJ2-1, with D maybe TRBD1 (5 bases). The CDR3 length is 13 residues. Germline lookup yields CDR1 SGHRS and CDR2 YFSETQ. The germline V and J ends were trimmed by 9 bases and 5 bases, with 15 bases remaining between them. In DNA form, the CDR3 reads TGCGCCACCAAGCAGGGAATCAACAATGAGCAGTTCTTC. This sequence encodes CATKQGINNEQFF.

This clonotype was recorded many times. The chain has TRBV5-1 and TRBJ2-7, with D perhaps being TRBD1 or TRBD2 (5 bases each). V was pared by 4 bases and J by 2 bases, with 10 bases between. CDR3 length: 13 residues. Germline lookup yields CDR1 SGHRS and CDR2 YFSETQ. The CDR3 coding sequence is TGCGCCAGCAGCCGGGACGGTACCTACGAGCAGTACTTC. Translated, it gives CASSRDGTYEQYF.

V usage is TRBV7-8 and J usage is TRBJ2-2; 8 bases agree with TRBD2. The CDR3 consists of 19 residues. Trimming took 7 bases from V and 0 from J; bases not matched to a gene: 16. Germline values: CDR1 SGHVS, CDR2 FQNEAQ. CDR3 coding DNA: TGTGCCAGCACCAATCCCTTTATTAGCGGGGTTCCGAACACCGGGGAGCTGTTTTTT. It specifies CASTNPFISGVPNTGELFF.

This clonotype was counted ten times or more. Germline and junction disagree at one end, which may indicate a read error. The rearrangement links TRBV19 to TRBJ2-5; D is possibly TRBD2 (6 bases). CDR1 and CDR2 from the germline V gene are LNHDA and SQIVND (reference sequence). The CDR3 loop spans 14 amino acids. The CDR3, as DNA: TGTGCCACCGATGGGGCCGGGGGTCAAGGGACCCAGTACTTC. Translation: CATDGAGGQGTQYF.

The chain carries TRBV7-9 and TRBJ2-6; the D gene could be TRBD1 or TRBD2 (5 bases each). With 3 bases removed from V and 4 bases from J, the gap between germline ends came to 10 bases. CDR1 is SEHNR and CDR2 is FQNEAQ in the germline V gene (reference sequence). The CDR3 is 15 amino acids. CDR3 coding DNA: TGTGCCAGCAGCTTCGAAGGGGACGGGGCCAACGTCCTGACTTTC. This sequence encodes CASSFEGDGANVLTF. The complete variable domain, with remaining parts taken from reference TRBV7-9 and TRBJ2-6, reads DTGVSQNPRHKITKRGQNVTFRCDPISEHNRLYWYRQTLGQGPEFLTYFQNEAQLEKSRLLSDRFSAERPKGSFSTLEIQRTEQGDSAMYLCASSFEGDGANVLTFGAGSRLTVL.

This clonotype was seen many times. The chain has TRBV7-9 and TRBJ1-3, with D possibly being TRBD1 (6 bases). This CDR3 spans 15 amino acids. The germline V gene encodes CDR1 SEHNR and CDR2 FQNEAQ (reference sequence). V shed 5 bases and J shed 2 bases, with 13 bases lying between them. In DNA form, the CDR3 reads TGTGCCAGCAGCCTCACCGGGACAACTGGAAACACCATATATTTT. Translated: CASSLTGTTGNTIYF.

This chain joins TRBV4-1 and TRBJ1-2, with unresolved D. Germline-derived CDR1 and CDR2 are MGHRA and YSYEKL. CDR3 size: 15 residues. Trimming removed 3 bases from V and 1 base from J, with 12 bases in between. CDR3 in DNA: TGCGCCAGCAGCCAGAGGGAATCGTTTAACTATGGCTACACCTTC. Its protein is CASSQRESFNYGYTF.

This clonotype was seen a handful of times. The chain joins TRBV5-1 to TRBJ2-1; D gene ambiguous. The CDR3 loop spans 15 amino acids. V was cut by 4 bases and J by 0 bases, with 11 bases left in between. Germline CDR1 is SGHRS and CDR2 is YFSETQ. CDR3 nucleotide sequence: TGCGCCAGCAGCCAAGACACTGGCTCCTACAATGAGCAGTTCTTC. This translates into CASSQDTGSYNEQFF. Looking up the rest from reference TRBV5-1 and TRBJ2-1 gives the full variable domain: KAGVTQTPRYLIKTRGQQVTLSCSPISGHRSVSWYQQTPGQGLQFLFEYFSETQRNKGNFPGRFSGRQFSNSRSEMNVSTLELGDSALYLCASSQDTGSYNEQFFGPGTRLTVL.

This clonotype was counted many times. The chain combines TRBV6-5 with TRBJ1-3; tentative D call: TRBD1 (6 bases). The CDR3 is 15 residues long. Germline V gene data show CDR1 as MNHEY and CDR2 as SVGAGI. V lost 0 bases and J lost 4, with 10 bases in between. The CDR3 sequence is CASSYSWGQGNTIYF. In DNA form, the CDR3 reads TGTGCCAGCAGTTACTCGTGGGGACAAGGAAACACCATATATTTT.

This clonotype showed up many times. The J gene is TRBJ2-2, the V gene TRBV20-1; TRBD2 matches at 7 bases. From germline, CDR1 is DFQATT and CDR2 SNEGSKA (reference sequence). The CDR3 loop spans 15 amino acids. J gave up 0 bases and V 3 bases, and 4 bases lay outside the gene matches. CDR3 loop: CSASPGGANTGELFF. In nucleotides, the CDR3 is TGCAGTGCTAGCCCGGGAGGAGCGAACACCGGGGAGCTGTTTTTT.